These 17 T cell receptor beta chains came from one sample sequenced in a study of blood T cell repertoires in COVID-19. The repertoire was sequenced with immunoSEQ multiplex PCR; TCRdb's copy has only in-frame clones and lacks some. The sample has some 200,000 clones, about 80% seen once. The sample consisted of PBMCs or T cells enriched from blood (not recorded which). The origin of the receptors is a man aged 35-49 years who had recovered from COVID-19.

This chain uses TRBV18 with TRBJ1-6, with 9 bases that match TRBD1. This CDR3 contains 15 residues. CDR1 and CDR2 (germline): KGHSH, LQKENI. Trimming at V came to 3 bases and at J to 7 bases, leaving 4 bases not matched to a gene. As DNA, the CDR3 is TGTGCCAGCTCACCTTCGGGACAGGGCAATTCACCCCTCCACTTT. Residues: CASSPSGQGNSPLHF.

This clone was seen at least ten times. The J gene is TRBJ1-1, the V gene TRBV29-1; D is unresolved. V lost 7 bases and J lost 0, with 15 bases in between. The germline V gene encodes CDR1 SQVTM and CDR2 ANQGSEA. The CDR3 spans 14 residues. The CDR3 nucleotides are TGCAGCGGACCATTTACAGATTTGAACACTGAAGCTTTCTTT. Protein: CSGPFTDLNTEAFF.

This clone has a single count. The CDR3 bases are TGTGCCAGCAGTTACTCGAGTAGCAATCAGCCCCAGCATTTT. Translated: CASSYSSSNQPQHF. The rearrangement uses TRBV6-6 and TRBJ1-5; D is ambiguous. The CDR3 consists of 14 residues. The V gene's germline CDR1 is MNHNY and CDR2 SVGAGI (reference sequence). Trimming took off 0 bases at V and 0 bases at J, with 3 bases between the two ends.

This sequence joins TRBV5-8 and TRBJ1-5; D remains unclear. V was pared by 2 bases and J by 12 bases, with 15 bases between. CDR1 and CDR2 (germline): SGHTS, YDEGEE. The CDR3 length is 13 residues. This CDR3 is CASSFRGIPFQHF. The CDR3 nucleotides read TGTGCCAGCAGCTTTAGAGGGATCCCTTTCCAGCATTTT.

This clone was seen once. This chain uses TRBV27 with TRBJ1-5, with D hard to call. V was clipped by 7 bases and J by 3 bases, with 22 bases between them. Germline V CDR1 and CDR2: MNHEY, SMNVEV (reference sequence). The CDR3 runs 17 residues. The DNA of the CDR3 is TGTGCCAGCATTTTTAAACAGATGAGAACCCTCAATCAGCCCCAGCATTTT. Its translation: CASIFKQMRTLNQPQHF.

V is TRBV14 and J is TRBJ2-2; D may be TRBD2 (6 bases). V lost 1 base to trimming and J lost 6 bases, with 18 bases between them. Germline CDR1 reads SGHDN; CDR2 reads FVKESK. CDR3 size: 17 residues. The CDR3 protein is CASSQGVRGSPSGELFF. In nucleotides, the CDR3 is TGTGCCAGCAGCCAAGGGGTTCGGGGGAGCCCCTCCGGGGAGCTGTTTTTT. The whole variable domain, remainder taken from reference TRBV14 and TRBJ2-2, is EAGVTQFPSHSVIEKGQTVTLRCDPISGHDNLYWYRRVMGKEIKFLLHFVKESKQDESGMPNNRFLAERTGGTYSTLKVQPAELEDSGVYFCASSQGVRGSPSGELFFGEGSRLTVL.

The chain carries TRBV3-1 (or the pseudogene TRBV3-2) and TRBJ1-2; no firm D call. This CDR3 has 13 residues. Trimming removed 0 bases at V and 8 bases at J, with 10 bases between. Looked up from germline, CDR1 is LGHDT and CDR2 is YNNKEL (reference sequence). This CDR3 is CASSQDIPRGYTF. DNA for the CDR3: TGTGCCAGCAGCCAAGATATCCCGCGGGGCTACACCTTC.

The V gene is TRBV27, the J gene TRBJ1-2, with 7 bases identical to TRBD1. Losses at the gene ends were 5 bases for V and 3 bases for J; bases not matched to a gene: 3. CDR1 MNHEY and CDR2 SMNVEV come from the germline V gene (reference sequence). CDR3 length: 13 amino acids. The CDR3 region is CASSHDRDYGYTF. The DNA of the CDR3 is TGTGCCAGCAGTCATGACAGGGACTATGGCTACACCTTC.

CDR3 DNA sequence: TGTGCCACCGAAAAAGGGGTGTTGGCAGATACGCAGTATTTT. Amino acids: CATEKGVLADTQYF. The chain is built from TRBV28 and TRBJ2-3, with D possibly matching TRBD1 (5 bases). V was cut by 10 bases and J by 4 bases, with 18 bases left in between. From germline, CDR1 is MDHEN and CDR2 SYDVKM. The CDR3 totals 14 residues.

The CDR3 here is CASSLYTTTEAFF. CDR3 nucleotide sequence: TGTGCCAGCAGTTTATATACAACCACTGAAGCTTTCTTT. The chain joins TRBV27 to TRBJ1-1; D ambiguous. Germline values: CDR1 MNHEY, CDR2 SMNVEV (reference sequence). This CDR3 has 13 amino acids. The germline V and J ends were trimmed by 1 base and 4 bases, with 7 bases remaining between them.

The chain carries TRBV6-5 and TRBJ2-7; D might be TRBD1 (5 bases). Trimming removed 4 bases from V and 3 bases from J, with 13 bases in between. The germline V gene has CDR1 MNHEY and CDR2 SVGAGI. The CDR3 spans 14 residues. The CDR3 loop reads CASSSREGVYEQYF. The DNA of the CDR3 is TGTGCCAGCAGTTCCCGCGAAGGGGTCTACGAGCAGTACTTC.

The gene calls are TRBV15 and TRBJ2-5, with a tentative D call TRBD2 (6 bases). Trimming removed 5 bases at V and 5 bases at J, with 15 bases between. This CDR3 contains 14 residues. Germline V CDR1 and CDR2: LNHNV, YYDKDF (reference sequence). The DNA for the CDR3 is TGTGCCACCAGCCCGGGACTTCTAGGGGAGACCCAGTACTTC. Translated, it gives CATSPGLLGETQYF.

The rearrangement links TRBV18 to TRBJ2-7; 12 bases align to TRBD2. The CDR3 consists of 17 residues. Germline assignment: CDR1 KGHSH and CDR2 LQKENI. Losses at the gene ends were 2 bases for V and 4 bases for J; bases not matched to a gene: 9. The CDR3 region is CASSPRVKTSGGYEQYF. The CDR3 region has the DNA TGTGCCAGCTCACCAAGGGTCAAGACTAGCGGGGGTTACGAGCAGTACTTC.

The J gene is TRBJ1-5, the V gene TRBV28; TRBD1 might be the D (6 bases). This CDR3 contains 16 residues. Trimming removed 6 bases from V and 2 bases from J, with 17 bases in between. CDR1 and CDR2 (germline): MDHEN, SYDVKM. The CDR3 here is CASRTFRGGGNQPQHF. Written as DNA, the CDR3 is TGTGCCAGCAGAACCTTCCGAGGGGGAGGCAATCAGCCCCAGCATTTT.

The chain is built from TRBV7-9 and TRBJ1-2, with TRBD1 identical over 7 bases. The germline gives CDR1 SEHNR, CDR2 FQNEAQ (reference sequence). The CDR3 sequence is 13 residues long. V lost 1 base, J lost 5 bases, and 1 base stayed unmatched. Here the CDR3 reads CASSLEQGYGYTF. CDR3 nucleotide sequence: TGTGCCAGCAGCTTAGAACAGGGGTATGGCTACACCTTC.

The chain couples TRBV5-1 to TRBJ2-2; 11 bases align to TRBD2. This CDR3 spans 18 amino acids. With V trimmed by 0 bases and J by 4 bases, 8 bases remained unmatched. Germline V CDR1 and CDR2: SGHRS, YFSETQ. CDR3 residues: CASSLDPSGGFSTGELFF. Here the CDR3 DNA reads TGCGCCAGCAGCTTGGACCCTAGCGGGGGGTTCAGCACCGGGGAGCTGTTTTTT.

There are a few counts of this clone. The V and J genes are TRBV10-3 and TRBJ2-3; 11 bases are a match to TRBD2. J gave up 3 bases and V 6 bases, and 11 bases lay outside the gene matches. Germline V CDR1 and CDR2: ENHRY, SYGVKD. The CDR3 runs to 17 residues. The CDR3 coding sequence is TGTGCCATCAGGGGGCGGGGGACTAGCGGACATACAGATACGCAGTATTTT. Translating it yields CAIRGRGTSGHTDTQYF.